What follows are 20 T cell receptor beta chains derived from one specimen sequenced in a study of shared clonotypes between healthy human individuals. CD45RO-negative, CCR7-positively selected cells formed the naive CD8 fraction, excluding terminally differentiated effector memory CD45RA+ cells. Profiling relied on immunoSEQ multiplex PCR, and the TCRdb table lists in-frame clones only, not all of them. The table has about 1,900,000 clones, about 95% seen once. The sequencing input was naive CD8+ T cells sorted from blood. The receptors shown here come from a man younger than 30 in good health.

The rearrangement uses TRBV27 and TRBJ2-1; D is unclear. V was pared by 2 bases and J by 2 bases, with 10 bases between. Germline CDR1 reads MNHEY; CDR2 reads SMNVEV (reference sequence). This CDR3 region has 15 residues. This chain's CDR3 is CASSLSGPPYNEQFF. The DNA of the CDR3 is TGTGCCAGCAGTTTAAGTGGGCCACCCTACAATGAGCAGTTCTTC.

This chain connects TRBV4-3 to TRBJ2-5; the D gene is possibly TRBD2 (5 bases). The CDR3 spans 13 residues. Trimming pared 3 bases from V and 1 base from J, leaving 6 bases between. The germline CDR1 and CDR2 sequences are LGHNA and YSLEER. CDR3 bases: TGCGCCAGCAGCCAGAGGGCCCAAGAGACCCAGTACTTC. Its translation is CASSQRAQETQYF.

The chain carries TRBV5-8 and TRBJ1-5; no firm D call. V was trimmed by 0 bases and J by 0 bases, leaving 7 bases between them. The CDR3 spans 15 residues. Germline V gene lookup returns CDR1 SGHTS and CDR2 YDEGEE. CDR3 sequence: CASSLEDYSNQPQHF. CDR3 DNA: TGTGCCAGCAGCTTGGAAGATTATAGCAATCAGCCCCAGCATTTT.

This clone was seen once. CDR3 in DNA: TGTGCCAGCAGTTTAAACCGAATTGAGGGCTACACCTTC. Translation gives CASSLNRIEGYTF. The V call is TRBV27, the J call TRBJ1-2; no reliable D call. CDR1 is MNHEY and CDR2 is SMNVEV in the germline V gene (reference sequence). The CDR3 has 13 amino acids. The germline V and J ends were trimmed by 2 bases and 8 bases, with 12 bases remaining between them.

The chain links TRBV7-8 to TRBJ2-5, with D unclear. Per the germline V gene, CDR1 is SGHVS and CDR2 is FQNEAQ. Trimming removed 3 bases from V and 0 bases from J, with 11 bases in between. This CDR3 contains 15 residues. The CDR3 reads CASSLGWGNQETQYF. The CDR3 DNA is TGTGCCAGCAGCTTGGGCTGGGGTAACCAAGAGACCCAGTACTTC.

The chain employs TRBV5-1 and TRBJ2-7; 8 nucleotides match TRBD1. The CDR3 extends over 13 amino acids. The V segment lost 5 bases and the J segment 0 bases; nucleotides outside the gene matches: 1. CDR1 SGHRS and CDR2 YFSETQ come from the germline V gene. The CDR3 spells CASRGQASYEQYF. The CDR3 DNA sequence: TGCGCCAGCAGGGGACAGGCCTCCTACGAGCAGTACTTC.

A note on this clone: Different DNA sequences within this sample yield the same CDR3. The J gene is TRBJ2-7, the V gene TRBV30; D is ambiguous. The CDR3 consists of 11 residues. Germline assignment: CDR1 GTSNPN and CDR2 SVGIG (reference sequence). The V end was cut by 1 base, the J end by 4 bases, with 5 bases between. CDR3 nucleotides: TGTGCCTGGAGTGCCCGGTACGAGCAGTACTTC. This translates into CAWSARYEQYF.

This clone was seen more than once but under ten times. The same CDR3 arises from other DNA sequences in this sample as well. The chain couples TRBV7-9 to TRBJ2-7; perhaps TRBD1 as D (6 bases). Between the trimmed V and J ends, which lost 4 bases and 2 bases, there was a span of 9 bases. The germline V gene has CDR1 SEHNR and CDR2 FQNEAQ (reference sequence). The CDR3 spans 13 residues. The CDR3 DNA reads TGTGCCAGCAGCTCGGACAGTCCCTACGAGCAGTACTTC. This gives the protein CASSSDSPYEQYF.

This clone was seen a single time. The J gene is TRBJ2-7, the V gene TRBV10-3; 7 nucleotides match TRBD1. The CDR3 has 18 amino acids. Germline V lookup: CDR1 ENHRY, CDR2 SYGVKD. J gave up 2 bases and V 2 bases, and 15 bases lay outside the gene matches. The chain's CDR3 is CAISEPSDRPSLPYEQYF. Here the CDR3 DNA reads TGTGCCATCAGTGAGCCCTCGGACAGGCCATCCTTACCCTACGAGCAGTACTTC.

CDR3 bases: TGTGCCAGCAGTGCCCCCCCCGGGACAGAATACTACGAGCAGTACTTC. Its protein is CASSAPPGTEYYEQYF. This rearrangement joins TRBV6-1 to TRBJ2-7; 7 bases are shared with TRBD1. Germline CDR1 MNHNS, CDR2 SASEGT. The CDR3 totals 16 residues. The J segment lost 3 bases and the V segment lost 4 bases, leaving 12 bases of the junction unmatched.

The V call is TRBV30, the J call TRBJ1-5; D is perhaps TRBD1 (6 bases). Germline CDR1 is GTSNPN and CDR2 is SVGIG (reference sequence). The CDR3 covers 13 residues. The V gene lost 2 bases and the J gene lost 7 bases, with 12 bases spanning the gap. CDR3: CAWSRGAGQPQHF. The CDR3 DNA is TGTGCCTGGAGTCGGGGGGCCGGGCAGCCCCAGCATTTT.

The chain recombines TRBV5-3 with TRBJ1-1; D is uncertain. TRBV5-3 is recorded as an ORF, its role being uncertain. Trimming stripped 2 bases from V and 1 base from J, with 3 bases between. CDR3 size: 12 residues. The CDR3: CARSFGNTEAFF. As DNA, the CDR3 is TGTGCCAGAAGCTTCGGGAACACTGAAGCTTTCTTT.

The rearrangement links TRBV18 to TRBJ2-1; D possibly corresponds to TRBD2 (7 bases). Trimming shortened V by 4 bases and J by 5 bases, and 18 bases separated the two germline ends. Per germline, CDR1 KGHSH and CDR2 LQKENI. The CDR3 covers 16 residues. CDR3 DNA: TGTGCCAGCTCACGTACGGGGGGCGTGCCCGACAATGAGCAGTTCTTC. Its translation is CASSRTGGVPDNEQFF.

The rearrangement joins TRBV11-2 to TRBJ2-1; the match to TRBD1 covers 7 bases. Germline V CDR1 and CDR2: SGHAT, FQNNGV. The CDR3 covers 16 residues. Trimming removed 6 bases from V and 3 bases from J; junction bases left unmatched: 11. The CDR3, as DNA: TGTGCCAGCAGACCTACAGAGGGGGCAGTCTACAATGAGCAGTTCTTC. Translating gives CASRPTEGAVYNEQFF. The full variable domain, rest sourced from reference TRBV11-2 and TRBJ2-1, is EAGVAQSPRYKIIEKRQSVAFWCNPISGHATLYWYQQILGQGPKLLIQFQNNGVVDDSQLPKDRFSAERLKGVDSTLKIQPAKLEDSAVYLCASRPTEGAVYNEQFFGPGTRLTVL.

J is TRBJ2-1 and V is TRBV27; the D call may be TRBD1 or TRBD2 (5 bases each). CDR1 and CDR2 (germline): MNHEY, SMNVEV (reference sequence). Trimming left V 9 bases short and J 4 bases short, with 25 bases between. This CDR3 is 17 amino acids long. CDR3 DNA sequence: TGTGCCAGAAGGCCAGAAGGGGCTGAGGGGCCTTACAATGAGCAGTTCTTC. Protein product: CARRPEGAEGPYNEQFF.

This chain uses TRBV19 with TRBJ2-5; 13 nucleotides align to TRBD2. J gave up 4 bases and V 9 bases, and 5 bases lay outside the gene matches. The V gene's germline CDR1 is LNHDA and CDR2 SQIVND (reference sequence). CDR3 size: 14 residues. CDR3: CASRTSGGGETQYF. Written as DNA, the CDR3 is TGTGCCAGCCGGACTAGCGGGGGAGGAGAGACCCAGTACTTC.

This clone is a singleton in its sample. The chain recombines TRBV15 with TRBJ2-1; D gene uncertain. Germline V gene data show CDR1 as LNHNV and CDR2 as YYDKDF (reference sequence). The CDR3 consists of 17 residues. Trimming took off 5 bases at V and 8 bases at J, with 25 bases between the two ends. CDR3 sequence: CATSGIVVNLASDEQFF. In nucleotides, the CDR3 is TGTGCCACCAGCGGGATCGTAGTTAATTTGGCTTCGGATGAGCAGTTCTTC.

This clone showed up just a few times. The CDR3 bases are TGTGCCAGCAGCGTGGCGGGGGCTGACACTGAAGCTTTCTTT. Amino acids: CASSVAGADTEAFF. V is TRBV9 and J is TRBJ1-1; tentatively, D is TRBD1 (6 bases). The CDR3 is 14 residues long. Trimming removed 2 bases at V and 3 bases at J, with 11 bases between. CDR1 SGDLS and CDR2 YYNGEE come from the germline V gene.

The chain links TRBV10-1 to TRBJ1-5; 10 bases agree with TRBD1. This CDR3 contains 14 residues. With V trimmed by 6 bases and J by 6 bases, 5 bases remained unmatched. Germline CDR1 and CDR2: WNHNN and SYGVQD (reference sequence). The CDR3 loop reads CASRGQGTGQPQHF. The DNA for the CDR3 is TGCGCCAGCAGGGGACAGGGGACCGGTCAGCCCCAGCATTTT.

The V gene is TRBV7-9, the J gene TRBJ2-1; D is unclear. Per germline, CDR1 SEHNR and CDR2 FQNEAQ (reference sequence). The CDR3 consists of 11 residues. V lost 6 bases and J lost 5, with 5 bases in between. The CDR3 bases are TGTGCCAGCAGAGAAAACAATGAGCAGTTCTTC. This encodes CASRENNEQFF.